Listed here are 32 T cell receptor beta chains from one sample, sequenced in a study of CD8 T cells in Susac syndrome. A quantity of about 0.5 to 1 ug RNA underwent reverse transcription using random hexamers. TCRdb re-called the immunoSEQ multiplex PCR reads through MiXCR, storing one row per CDR3 protein. The table records 130,000 or so distinct CDR3 sequences, under 95% of them present only once. The sequenced material came from CD8+ T cells from PBMCs. These receptors originate from a human donor with multiple sclerosis.

The chain has TRBV5-6 and TRBJ1-1; D unresolved. CDR3 length equals 13 residues. Trimming left V 4 bases short and J 0 bases short, with 7 bases between. Germline lookup yields CDR1 SGHDT and CDR2 YYEEEE. CDR3 coding DNA: TGTGCCAGCAGCGGGTTCATGAACACTGAAGCTTTCTTT. Translating gives CASSGFMNTEAFF.

This sequence joins TRBV13 and TRBJ1-1; D not certain. V was clipped by 5 bases and J by 1 base, with 11 bases between them. The germline CDR1 and CDR2 sequences are PRHDT and FYEKMQ (reference sequence). This CDR3 is built from 14 residues. The CDR3 DNA reads as TGTGCCAGCAGCCTCCCGATAGAGAACACTGAAGCTTTCTTT. Translation: CASSLPIENTEAFF.

The chain has TRBV7-9 and TRBJ1-1, with unresolved D. Germline V lookup: CDR1 SEHNR, CDR2 FQNEAQ (reference sequence). V gave up 4 bases and J gave up 1 base, with 19 bases separating them. The CDR3 length is 17 residues. This CDR3 is CASSSVRGQARNTEAFF. Here the CDR3 DNA reads TGTGCCAGCAGCTCCGTACGAGGGCAGGCAAGGAACACTGAAGCTTTCTTT.

The J gene is TRBJ2-1, the V gene TRBV30; possibly TRBD1 or TRBD2 for D (5 bases each). V was pared by 6 bases and J by 9 bases, with 21 bases between. This CDR3 region has 14 residues. The germline gives CDR1 GTSNPN, CDR2 SVGIG (reference sequence). The DNA of the CDR3 is TGTGCCTGTTTGGAGGACGTCGGGGCCAGTGAGCAGTTCTTC. Residues: CACLEDVGASEQFF.

This chain links TRBV7-2 with TRBJ2-5; D ambiguous. CDR1 is SGHTA, CDR2 FQGNSA, per germline. V lost 0 bases and J 0 bases, leaving 2 bases between the germline ends. The CDR3 totals 13 residues. CDR3 nucleotide sequence: TGTGCCAGCAGCTTAGCGGACCAAGAGACCCAGTACTTC. This gives the protein CASSLADQETQYF.

J is TRBJ2-7 and V is TRBV3-1, with 9 nucleotides matching TRBD2. This CDR3 has 14 amino acids. After removal of 4 bases from V and 2 bases from J, the junction contained 3 bases not matched to a gene. Germline V gives CDR1 LGHDT, CDR2 YNNKEL (reference sequence). In DNA, the CDR3 is TGTGCCAGCAGCCCGACTAGCGGAGCCTACGAGCAGTACTTC. Protein: CASSPTSGAYEQYF.

This chain connects TRBV7-9 to TRBJ1-2, with 7 bases lining up with TRBD1. Trimming at V came to 1 base and at J to 6 bases, leaving 11 bases not matched to a gene. Looked up from germline, CDR1 is SEHNR and CDR2 is FQNEAQ (reference sequence). The CDR3 is made up of 16 amino acids. The chain's CDR3 is CASSLGYETGTHGYTF. The CDR3, as DNA: TGTGCCAGCAGCTTAGGGTACGAGACAGGGACACATGGCTACACCTTC.

The chain is built from TRBV15 and TRBJ2-2, with TRBD2 matching 7 bases. J gave up 2 bases and V 5 bases, and 17 bases lay outside the gene matches. In germline, CDR1 is LNHNV, CDR2 YYDKDF (reference sequence). CDR3 length equals 19 residues. CDR3 nucleotides: TGTGCCACCAGCCTACTGACTAGCAACCTCCTCTCAAACACCGGGGAGCTGTTTTTT. This gives the protein CATSLLTSNLLSNTGELFF.

The chain uses TRBV12-3 or TRBV12-4 and TRBJ2-1, with TRBD1 matching 7 bases. This CDR3 region has 13 residues. V gave up 6 bases and J gave up 8 bases; unmatched junction bases: 7. The DNA of the CDR3 is TGTGCCAGCAGAAAGACAGGGTTCGATGAGCAGTTCTTC. It encodes CASRKTGFDEQFF.

This chain links TRBV2 with TRBJ2-5, with TRBD1 matching 10 bases. After removal of 10 bases from V and 2 bases from J, the junction contained 13 bases not matched to a gene. Per germline, CDR1 SNHLY and CDR2 FYNNEI. This CDR3 is 16 amino acids long. Here the CDR3 reads CAMGQGRLSGQETQYF. The CDR3, as DNA: TGTGCCATGGGACAGGGGCGGCTTTCGGGGCAAGAGACCCAGTACTTC.

This chain connects TRBV7-9 to TRBJ1-2; 7 nucleotides line up with TRBD1. Germline CDR1 and CDR2: SEHNR and FQNEAQ (reference sequence). CDR3 length: 16 residues. Losses at the gene ends were 5 bases for V and 0 bases for J; bases not matched to a gene: 9. CDR3 loop: CASSLSTGSPNYGYTF. Here the CDR3 DNA reads TGTGCCAGCAGCCTATCGACAGGGTCTCCTAACTATGGCTACACCTTC. The full variable domain, with the rest looked up from reference TRBV7-9 and TRBJ1-2, is DTGVSQNPRHKITKRGQNVTFRCDPISEHNRLYWYRQTLGQGPEFLTYFQNEAQLEKSRLLSDRFSAERPKGSFSTLEIQRTEQGDSAMYLCASSLSTGSPNYGYTFGSGTRLTVV.

The chain uses TRBV6-2 or TRBV6-3 and TRBJ2-7; 7 bases fit TRBD1. Germline V lookup: CDR1 MNHEY, CDR2 SVGEGT. The CDR3 is 13 amino acids. V lost 5 bases and J lost 3; bases outside the gene matches: 4. The CDR3 reads CASSATGYYEQYF. The CDR3 DNA reads as TGTGCCAGCAGTGCGACAGGGTACTACGAGCAGTACTTC.

This clonotype is a singleton in its sample. The chain has TRBV7-2 and TRBJ2-1; TRBD1 is a possible D gene (6 bases). Germline CDR1 is SGHTA and CDR2 is FQGNSA. The CDR3 extends over 15 amino acids. V was pared by 3 bases and J by 9 bases, with 18 bases between. CDR3 protein: CASSFSEGGTREQFF. The CDR3 DNA reads as TGTGCCAGCAGCTTCTCGGAAGGGGGTACGCGTGAGCAGTTCTTC.

The chain joins TRBV7-9 to TRBJ2-6, with D possibly called TRBD1 or TRBD2 (5 bases each). Germline-derived CDR1 and CDR2 are SEHNR and FQNEAQ (reference sequence). V dropped 5 bases and J dropped 13 bases, with 21 bases sitting between them. CDR3 length equals 15 residues. DNA of the CDR3: TGTGCCAGCAGCCCGACTGGGGGAAGGTATTATGTCCTGACTTTC. Its translation is CASSPTGGRYYVLTF.

This clonotype has only one observation. The chain has TRBV30 and TRBJ2-3; 8 bases are a match to TRBD1. The germline CDR1 and CDR2 sequences are GTSNPN and SVGIG (reference sequence). The CDR3 loop spans 15 amino acids. V lost 0 bases to trimming and J lost 5 bases; unmatched junction nucleotides: 7. The DNA of the CDR3 is TGTGCCTGGAGTGTATCAGGGGGCTTTAAAGATACGCAGTATTTT. Translated: CAWSVSGGFKDTQYF.

This clonotype was found a few times. The CDR3 DNA reads TGTGCCAGCTCACCAGGGACGGTGAACACTGAAGCTTTCTTT. Its protein is CASSPGTVNTEAFF. V is TRBV18 and J is TRBJ1-1, with a weak D call TRBD1 (5 bases). This CDR3 contains 14 residues. V was clipped by 2 bases and J by 0 bases, with 7 bases between them. Germline loops: CDR1 KGHSH, CDR2 LQKENI.

The chain has TRBV25-1 and TRBJ2-4; 8 positions agree with TRBD1. J gave up 1 base and V 8 bases, and 10 bases lay outside the gene matches. Germline CDR1 and CDR2: MGHDK and SYGVNS. This CDR3 is 16 amino acids long. CDR3 sequence: CASDQQGVSAKNIQYF. The CDR3 DNA reads as TGTGCCAGCGATCAACAGGGGGTCAGTGCCAAAAACATTCAGTACTTC. Supplemented by reference TRBV25-1 and TRBJ2-4, the full variable domain reads EADIYQTPRYLVIGTGKKITLECSQTMGHDKMYWYQQDPGMELHLIHYSYGVNSTEKGDLSSESTVSRIRTEHFPLTLESARPSHTSQYLCASDQQGVSAKNIQYFGAGTRLSVL.

The chain couples TRBV29-1 to TRBJ1-1, with 7 bases fitting TRBD1. Trimming removed 6 bases from V and 0 bases from J; junction bases left unmatched: 4. Germline CDR1 is SQVTM and CDR2 is ANQGSEA. This CDR3 is 13 amino acids long. CDR3 sequence: CSVLTGLNTEAFF. The CDR3 coding sequence is TGCAGCGTGCTGACAGGGCTGAACACTGAAGCTTTCTTT.

The chain has TRBV20-1 and TRBJ1-1; 7 bases are shared with TRBD1. Germline CDR1 DFQATT, CDR2 SNEGSKA (reference sequence). This CDR3 has 14 amino acids. V lost 5 bases, J lost 4 bases, and 10 bases stayed unmatched. The CDR3: CSAALETGITEAFF. CDR3 sequence (DNA): TGCAGTGCTGCGCTCGAGACAGGGATCACTGAAGCTTTCTTT.

In this sample, this clonotype turned up once. This chain joins TRBV7-9 and TRBJ1-1, with D tentatively TRBD1 (6 bases). Trimming shortened V by 8 bases and J by 0 bases, and 16 bases separated the two germline ends. The CDR3 is 15 residues long. From germline, CDR1 is SEHNR and CDR2 FQNEAQ (reference sequence). The CDR3 region is CASYPGAFMNTEAFF. The CDR3 DNA is TGTGCCAGCTACCCAGGGGCCTTCATGAACACTGAAGCTTTCTTT.

The chain is built from TRBV27 and TRBJ1-4, with D hard to call. Trimming shortened V by 3 bases and J by 8 bases, and 10 bases separated the two germline ends. This CDR3 has 13 amino acids. CDR1 MNHEY and CDR2 SMNVEV come from the germline V gene (reference sequence). The CDR3 sequence is CASSLRNGEKLFF. In DNA, the CDR3 is TGTGCCAGCAGTTTGCGGAATGGCGAAAAACTGTTTTTT.

This chain links TRBV7-9 with TRBJ2-1, with 9 bases lining up with TRBD1. V gave up 5 bases and J gave up 8 bases; unmatched junction bases: 19. CDR1 SEHNR and CDR2 FQNEAQ come from the germline V gene (reference sequence). The CDR3 runs to 18 residues. The CDR3 bases are TGTGCCAGCAGCATTGACGGAGAATCGGGACAGGGAGGAGATGAGCAGTTCTTC. Translated, it gives CASSIDGESGQGGDEQFF.

In its sample, this clonotype was seen once. The chain joins TRBV2 to TRBJ2-7; TRBD1 agrees at 11 bases. The CDR3 is 16 residues long. V shed 11 bases and J 5 bases; nucleotides not matched to a gene: 17. CDR1 and CDR2 from the germline V gene are SNHLY and FYNNEI. CDR3 sequence reads: CAGEKGSGTGGHEQYF. Written as DNA, the CDR3 is TGTGCCGGCGAGAAAGGATCCGGGACAGGGGGGCACGAGCAGTACTTC.

This chain joins TRBV20-1 and TRBJ2-7; no clear D. CDR1 is DFQATT and CDR2 is SNEGSKA in the germline V gene (reference sequence). V was trimmed by 0 bases and J by 0 bases, leaving 9 bases between them. This CDR3 region has 14 residues. In nucleotides, the CDR3 is TGCAGTGCTAGAGACCAGGACCGCTCCTACGAGCAGTACTTC. As protein: CSARDQDRSYEQYF.

The chain has TRBV7-2 and TRBJ2-2; 9 bases are a match to TRBD1. The germline gives CDR1 SGHTA, CDR2 FQGNSA. There are 16 residues in the CDR3. Trimming took 5 bases from V and 4 from J; bases not matched to a gene: 8. This CDR3 reads CASSLGTGRVTGELFF. The CDR3 nucleotides read TGTGCCAGCAGCCTAGGGACAGGGAGGGTCACCGGGGAGCTGTTTTTT.

This chain links TRBV12-3 or TRBV12-4 with TRBJ2-1, with D possibly called TRBD1 or TRBD2 (5 bases each). This CDR3 region has 14 residues. V lost 6 bases and J lost 10, with 19 bases in between. The CDR3 loop is CASSQTPGPPEQFF. The CDR3 DNA sequence: TGTGCCAGCAGCCAAACACCGGGACCCCCAGAGCAGTTCTTC.

The rearrangement joins TRBV3-1 to TRBJ2-1, with D unresolved. Germline loops: CDR1 LGHDT, CDR2 YNNKEL (reference sequence). Trimming took off 5 bases at V and 5 bases at J, with 10 bases between the two ends. The CDR3 has 13 residues. The CDR3 DNA is TGTGCCAGCAGCTTTGGGATCAACAATGAGCAGTTCTTC. Translating it yields CASSFGINNEQFF.

The V call is TRBV30, the J call TRBJ2-6, with D unresolved. The germline V gene has CDR1 GTSNPN and CDR2 SVGIG (reference sequence). CDR3 length: 14 residues. Trimming shortened V by 6 bases and J by 0 bases, and 9 bases separated the two germline ends. The CDR3 DNA is TGTGCCTGCCGCTCGTCCTCTGGGGCCAACGTCCTGACTTTC. As protein: CACRSSSGANVLTF.

The chain is built from TRBV4-1 and TRBJ1-1; D may be TRBD1 (5 bases). V lost 0 bases and J 0 bases, leaving 11 bases between the germline ends. Germline-derived CDR1 and CDR2 are MGHRA and YSYEKL. The CDR3 runs 16 residues. The CDR3 is CASSQDPGLMNTEAFF. The CDR3 DNA reads TGCGCCAGCAGCCAAGATCCGGGACTCATGAACACTGAAGCTTTCTTT.

The gene calls are TRBV18 and TRBJ2-2; D possibly corresponds to TRBD1 (5 bases). Trimming pared 7 bases from V and 1 base from J, leaving 7 bases between. The CDR3 spans 13 residues. Germline values: CDR1 KGHSH, CDR2 LQKENI. The CDR3 is CASYTGNTGELFF. In DNA, the CDR3 is TGTGCCAGCTACACAGGGAACACCGGGGAGCTGTTTTTT. The variable domain in full, completed from reference TRBV18 and TRBJ2-2, reads NAGVMQNPRHLVRRRGQEARLRCSPMKGHSHVYWYRQLPEEGLKFMVYLQKENIIDESGMPKERFSAEFPKEGPSILRIQQVVRGDSAAYFCASYTGNTGELFFGEGSRLTVL.

The genes are TRBV25-1 and TRBJ2-3; D is undetermined. The CDR3 totals 15 residues. Germline CDR1 reads MGHDK; CDR2 reads SYGVNS. Trimming cost V 0 bases and J 2 bases, with 9 bases left between them. DNA of the CDR3: TGTGCCAGCAGTGAATACGGCGGATCCACAGATACGCAGTATTTT. As protein: CASSEYGGSTDTQYF.

The V gene is TRBV5-1, the J gene TRBJ1-3; the D gene is possibly TRBD1 (5 bases). Germline V gene lookup returns CDR1 SGHRS and CDR2 YFSETQ. The ends were cut back, 5 bases at V and 7 bases at J, with 16 bases in the middle. CDR3 length: 14 amino acids. DNA for the CDR3: TGCGCCAGCAGAGAGGGGCAAAGTGGGAACACCATATATTTT. Translating gives CASREGQSGNTIYF.